The 2 T cell receptor beta chains below were found in one sample sequenced in a study of spatial heterogeneity in lung cancer. Regarding time point: sample taken at primary tumor resection. Researchers sequenced whole RNA taken from tumor, nontumor lung or frozen PBMC without sorting. Via MiXCR, TCRdb re-called the 5' RACE reads, giving one row per CDR3 protein. The sample yields around 75,000 distinct CDR3 sequences, about 14% seen once. This material consisted of PBMCs, taken at surgery. The receptors were gathered from a male donor with early-stage non-small cell lung cancer.

This chain connects TRBV7-2 to TRBJ2-1; tentative D call: TRBD2 (5 bases). Germline values: CDR1 SGHTA, CDR2 FQGNSA. With 5 bases removed from V and 0 bases from J, the gap between germline ends came to 14 bases. The CDR3 length is 16 residues. The CDR3 is CASSTTSGDSYNEQFF. The CDR3 DNA reads TGTGCCAGCAGCACCACAAGCGGAGACTCCTACAATGAGCAGTTCTTC.

At least ten counts were recorded for this clonotype. V is TRBV5-1 and J is TRBJ2-1; 13 bases line up with TRBD2. From germline, CDR1 is SGHRS and CDR2 YFSETQ. V trimming: 1 base; J trimming: 4 bases; junction bases outside the gene matches: 5. CDR3 length: 17 residues. CDR3: CASSLRTSGRVYNEQFF. The CDR3 DNA is TGCGCCAGCAGCTTGCGAACTAGCGGGAGGGTATACAATGAGCAGTTCTTC. The full variable domain, with the rest looked up from reference TRBV5-1 and TRBJ2-1, is KAGVTQTPRYLIKTRGQQVTLSCSPISGHRSVSWYQQTPGQGLQFLFEYFSETQRNKGNFPGRFSGRQFSNSRSEMNVSTLELGDSALYLCASSLRTSGRVYNEQFFGPGTRLTVL.